The 30 T cell receptor beta chains presented below share a single source sample, sequenced in a study of post-analysis software for immune sequencing data (dated by TCRdb to 2015 to 2017). The library was prepared using PCR. Data came from an Illumina HiSeq 2500. Unique molecular identifiers were incorporated into TCR beta cDNA libraries to reduce PCR and sequencing biases. In TCRdb, the public reads were trimmed at Q25 with fastp and aligned with MiXCR, with productive beta chains retained. Each CDR3 protein appears once, grouped with its most common genes and DNA. The sample table holds hundreds of thousands of distinct CDR3 sequences, of which approximately 57% were seen once. The ten largest clones take up 4.6% of the sample. These receptors lack a known antigen. Overall study results and their limits: Significantly higher frequencies in patients than in controls were found for roughly five TRBV segments, including TRBV5-6, TRBV5-1 and TRBV20-1.

The specimen sequenced was blood. The receptors derive from a girl between 10 and 17 years old with multiple sclerosis.

This clonotype has more than one count but fewer than ten. The chain couples TRBV29-1 to TRBJ2-1; 13 bases line up with TRBD2. V shed 6 bases, J shed 7 bases, and the junction held 12 bases outside the gene matches. The CDR3 runs to 16 residues. Germline CDR1 reads SQVTM; CDR2 reads ANQGSEA. The DNA for the CDR3 is TGCAGCGTGGAACGTTGGACTAGCGGGAGTCTGAATGAGCAGTTCTTC. This encodes CSVERWTSGSLNEQFF.

This clonotype was seen only a few times. V gene TRBV7-3 combines with J gene TRBJ2-7, with D perhaps matching TRBD1 (6 bases). Germline CDR1 and CDR2: SGHTA and FQGTGA. The CDR3 totals 13 residues. The V gene lost 5 bases and the J gene lost 5 bases, with 13 bases spanning the gap. The CDR3 region is CASSTQGNDEQYF. As DNA, the CDR3 is TGTGCCAGCAGCACACAGGGCAATGACGAGCAGTACTTC.

This clonotype was seen only once. The chain recombines TRBV9 with TRBJ2-7, with D tentatively TRBD1 or TRBD2 (6 bases each). Germline-derived CDR1 and CDR2 are SGDLS and YYNGEE. This CDR3 region has 14 residues. V lost 0 bases, J lost 3 bases, and 10 bases lay in between. The CDR3 nucleotides read TGTGCCAGCAGCGTAGAAGGGGGGAACTACGAGCAGTACTTC. Protein product: CASSVEGGNYEQYF.

CDR3 residues: CASSLVVLASGIYNEQFF. Written as DNA, the CDR3 is TGTGCCAGCAGCTTAGTCGTTCTCGCTAGCGGGATCTACAATGAGCAGTTCTTC. V is TRBV11-2 and J is TRBJ2-1; 9 positions agree with TRBD2. The V segment lost 1 base and the J segment 3 bases; nucleotides outside the gene matches: 10. Germline CDR1 is SGHAT and CDR2 is FQNNGV. This CDR3 region has 18 residues. The full variable domain, its missing parts supplied by reference TRBV11-2 and TRBJ2-1, is EAGVAQSPRYKIIEKRQSVAFWCNPISGHATLYWYQQILGQGPKLLIQFQNNGVVDDSQLPKDRFSAERLKGVDSTLKIQPAKLEDSAVYLCASSLVVLASGIYNEQFFGPGTRLTVL.

This sequence joins TRBV7-3 and TRBJ2-3; D ambiguous. The CDR3 contains 15 residues. Looked up from germline, CDR1 is SGHTA and CDR2 is FQGTGA. Trimming took off 5 bases at V and 2 bases at J, with 14 bases between the two ends. In DNA form, the CDR3 reads TGTGCCAGCAGCCCCCATTTGGGGTTCACAGATACGCAGTATTTT. Translated: CASSPHLGFTDTQYF.

CDR3 protein: CSARDGGRGETQYF. As DNA, the CDR3 is TGCAGTGCTAGAGATGGGGGTCGGGGGGAGACCCAGTACTTC. V and J are TRBV20-1 and TRBJ2-7; D possibly corresponds to TRBD2 (6 bases). The J call may be faulty, since TRBJ2-5 better matches the DNA end. The CDR3 is 14 amino acids. In germline, CDR1 is DFQATT, CDR2 SNEGSKA (reference sequence).

This clonotype came up a few times. Just one base apart from a much larger clone, this may be a read error. The chain employs TRBV4-1 and TRBJ2-5; D perhaps matches TRBD2 (5 bases). V was pared by 3 bases and J by 11 bases, with 16 bases between. Germline CDR1 is MGHRA and CDR2 is YSYEKL. The CDR3 spans 13 residues. CDR3 amino acids: CASSHPGFNEQYF. Written as DNA, the CDR3 is TGCGCCAGCAGCCACCCGGGGTTCAATGAGCAGTACTTC.

This clonotype appeared a few times. The chain is built from TRBV20-1 and TRBJ1-6, with D maybe TRBD1 (6 bases). Trimming stripped 1 base from V and 7 bases from J, with 11 bases between. Germline V CDR1 and CDR2: DFQATT, SNEGSKA (reference sequence). The CDR3 contains 14 residues. Here the CDR3 DNA reads TGCAGTGCTAGAGCGGGCAGGGGCAATTCACCCCTCCACTTT. Translation gives CSARAGRGNSPLHF.

In this sample, this clonotype turned up a few times. The J gene is TRBJ1-2, the V gene TRBV5-5, with a weak D call TRBD1 (6 bases). Germline V gene sequence: CDR1 SGHKS, CDR2 YYEKEE (reference sequence). CDR3 length: 12 amino acids. V lost 6 bases, J lost 8 bases, and 14 bases lay in between. This chain's CDR3 is CASIGGLEGYTF. CDR3 coding DNA: TGTGCCAGCATCGGGGGGCTCGAAGGCTACACCTTC.

The genes are TRBV2 and TRBJ2-3; 8 bases are shared with TRBD1. J was trimmed by 0 bases and V by 5 bases; bases with no gene match: 4. The CDR3 is 15 residues long. Germline loops: CDR1 SNHLY, CDR2 FYNNEI. The CDR3 region has the DNA TGTGCCAGCAGTCGACAGGGGATTAGCACAGATACGCAGTATTTT. This codes for CASSRQGISTDTQYF.

This clonotype was observed a single time. The rearrangement joins TRBV20-1 to TRBJ2-7; TRBD2 matches 7 bases. Per the germline V gene, CDR1 is DFQATT and CDR2 is SNEGSKA (reference sequence). The ends lost 0 bases at V and 0 bases at J; junction bases unmatched: 5. The CDR3 covers 15 residues. The CDR3 nucleotides are TGCAGTGCTAGAGATATTGGCGGGGGCTCCTACGAGCAGTACTTC. Amino acids: CSARDIGGGSYEQYF.

The chain couples TRBV12-3 or TRBV12-4 to TRBJ2-2; D assignment may be TRBD1 or TRBD2 (5 bases each). The CDR3 consists of 14 residues. V lost 3 bases to trimming and J lost 4 bases, with 9 bases between them. CDR3 protein: CASSFRGGTGELFF. For the CDR3, the DNA is TGTGCCAGCAGTTTTCGGGGCGGCACCGGGGAGCTGTTTTTT.

CDR3 bases: TGTGCCATCATCAGCCGGGACCCCAAAGAGCAGTTCTTC. Protein: CAIISRDPKEQFF. The rearrangement uses TRBV10-3 and TRBJ2-1; D tentatively fits TRBD1 or TRBD2 (5 bases each). Looked up from germline, CDR1 is ENHRY and CDR2 is SYGVKD. The V end was cut by 7 bases, the J end by 10 bases, with 17 bases between. CDR3 length equals 13 residues.

The CDR3 loop reads CASRRNHRGSKETQYF. In DNA, the CDR3 is TGTGCCAGCAGACGGAACCACAGGGGGTCCAAAGAGACCCAGTACTTC. The chain has TRBV5-4 and TRBJ2-5; 8 bases match TRBD1. The V segment lost 5 bases and the J segment 3 bases; nucleotides outside the gene matches: 12. CDR1 SGHNT and CDR2 YYREEE come from the germline V gene (reference sequence). CDR3 length: 16 residues.

V usage is TRBV9 and J usage is TRBJ2-5, with 10 bases matching TRBD2. This CDR3 is 16 amino acids long. J lost 1 base, V lost 0 bases, and 3 bases had no gene match. The germline V gene encodes CDR1 SGDLS and CDR2 YYNGEE. This CDR3 is CASSVDSGGSQETQYF. CDR3 nucleotides: TGTGCCAGCAGCGTAGATAGCGGGGGGAGCCAAGAGACCCAGTACTTC.

This clonotype has a handful of counts. V and J are TRBV29-1 and TRBJ2-1; 7 bases align to TRBD2. This CDR3 comprises 15 residues. V gave up 3 bases and J gave up 2 bases; unmatched junction bases: 7. Germline CDR1 is SQVTM and CDR2 is ANQGSEA. CDR3 nucleotide sequence: TGCAGCGTTGAGGGGAGGGTCGACCCCTACAATGAGCAGTTCTTC. The encoded protein is CSVEGRVDPYNEQFF.

V usage is TRBV20-1 and J usage is TRBJ2-7; D gene unclear. Near its end, the DNA agrees better with TRBJ2-5, so the J call may be wrong. The CDR3 has 13 residues. The germline gives CDR1 DFQATT, CDR2 SNEGSKA (reference sequence). CDR3 residues: CSARAVFQETQYF. The CDR3 DNA reads as TGCAGTGCTAGAGCGGTATTCCAAGAGACCCAGTACTTC.

This rearrangement joins TRBV6-5 to TRBJ1-1, with a weak D call TRBD1 (6 bases). V was trimmed by 6 bases and J by 3 bases, leaving 17 bases between them. CDR1 and CDR2 from the germline V gene are MNHEY and SVGAGI. The CDR3 runs to 15 residues. Written as DNA, the CDR3 is TGTGCCAGCAGGACACAGGGCTTGGGGGACACTGAAGCTTTCTTT. Protein sequence: CASRTQGLGDTEAFF.

This rearrangement joins TRBV29-1 to TRBJ2-1; TRBD2 matches at 10 bases. J was trimmed by 4 bases and V by 4 bases; bases with no gene match: 7. This CDR3 comprises 15 residues. Per the germline V gene, CDR1 is SQVTM and CDR2 is ANQGSEA. The CDR3: CSVGPLAGAYNEQFF. The DNA of the CDR3 is TGCAGCGTTGGTCCGCTAGCGGGAGCTTACAATGAGCAGTTCTTC.

CDR3 nucleotide sequence: TGCAGCGTTGAGTCCCTTCGCAATGAGCAGTTCTTC. Translating it yields CSVESLRNEQFF. This chain links TRBV29-1 with TRBJ2-1; D remains unclear. The germline CDR1 and CDR2 sequences are SQVTM and ANQGSEA. CDR3 length: 12 amino acids. V was clipped by 3 bases and J by 6 bases, with 9 bases between them.

This rearrangement joins TRBV20-1 to TRBJ2-2; 8 positions agree with TRBD1. The germline V gene has CDR1 DFQATT and CDR2 SNEGSKA (reference sequence). This CDR3 is built from 15 residues. V shed 3 bases, J shed 3 bases, and the junction held 6 bases outside the gene matches. The CDR3 loop is CSASDRGSYTGELFF. The CDR3 DNA reads TGCAGTGCTAGCGACAGGGGTAGTTACACCGGGGAGCTGTTTTTT.

This chain uses TRBV5-5 with TRBJ2-1; D is unclear. Germline V gene lookup returns CDR1 SGHKS and CDR2 YYEKEE (reference sequence). Trimming pared 0 bases from V and 6 bases from J, leaving 10 bases between. This CDR3 spans 14 amino acids. CDR3 sequence reads: CASSLDPNPNEQFF. In nucleotides, the CDR3 is TGTGCCAGCAGCTTGGACCCCAATCCCAATGAGCAGTTCTTC.

The chain is built from TRBV20-1 and TRBJ2-1; TRBD1 or TRBD2 may be the D gene (5 bases each). The last part of the DNA fits TRBJ2-7 better; the J call may be wrong. This CDR3 region has 16 residues. Germline-derived CDR1 and CDR2 are DFQATT and SNEGSKA (reference sequence). The CDR3 region has the DNA TGCAGTGCTAGAGATCGAAGAGGGACGTGGGGCTACGAGCAGTACTTC. Its protein product is CSARDRRGTWGYEQYF.

V and J are TRBV4-1 and TRBJ1-5; no reliable D call. Germline V gene lookup returns CDR1 MGHRA and CDR2 YSYEKL. The CDR3 consists of 15 residues. The V end was cut by 4 bases, the J end by 0 bases, with 10 bases between. CDR3: CASSPGESSNQPQHF. Written as DNA, the CDR3 is TGCGCCAGCAGCCCGGGTGAGTCTAGCAATCAGCCCCAGCATTTT.

The V gene is TRBV6-4, the J gene TRBJ1-2; D not certain. Trimming shortened V by 2 bases and J by 6 bases, and 16 bases separated the two germline ends. Looked up from germline, CDR1 is MRHNA and CDR2 is SNTAGT. CDR3 length equals 15 residues. The CDR3 DNA reads as TGTGCCAGCAGTGACGAGAACGGGCCGAACGATGGCTACACCTTC. It specifies CASSDENGPNDGYTF.

The genes are TRBV7-2 and TRBJ2-3; D possibly matches TRBD1 or TRBD2 (6 bases each). Germline CDR1 is SGHTA and CDR2 is FQGNSA. The CDR3 loop spans 15 amino acids. V gave up 1 base and J gave up 2 bases, with 10 bases separating them. Here the CDR3 reads CASSLDRDSTDTQYF. The CDR3 DNA reads as TGTGCCAGCAGCTTAGACAGGGACTCCACAGATACGCAGTATTTT. Supplemented by reference TRBV7-2 and TRBJ2-3, the full variable domain reads GAGVSQSPSNKVTEKGKDVELRCDPISGHTALYWYRQSLGQGLEFLIYFQGNSAPDKSGLPSDRFSAERTGGSVSTLTIQRTQQEDSAVYLCASSLDRDSTDTQYFGPGTRLTVL.

The chain employs TRBV20-1 and TRBJ2-7; D not certain. This CDR3 has 12 amino acids. Trimming left V 6 bases short and J 2 bases short, with 11 bases between. Germline CDR1 is DFQATT and CDR2 is SNEGSKA (reference sequence). The CDR3 here is CSAESQTYEQYF. CDR3 DNA sequence: TGCAGTGCCGAGAGCCAGACCTACGAGCAGTACTTC.

This clonotype was seen a few times. The chain is built from TRBV6-5 and TRBJ1-1; possible D gene TRBD1, 5 bases. The CDR3 is made up of 13 amino acids. Per the germline V gene, CDR1 is MNHEY and CDR2 is SVGAGI. V lost 7 bases and J lost 6, with 15 bases in between. The CDR3 loop is CASTSVGLAEAFF. The DNA of the CDR3 is TGTGCCAGCACCTCCGTGGGACTGGCTGAAGCTTTCTTT.

This clonotype was seen more than once but under ten times. The chain couples TRBV12-3 or TRBV12-4 to TRBJ1-1; D remains unclear. V was clipped by 3 bases and J by 1 base, with 6 bases between them. The CDR3 spans 13 residues. CDR3 residues: CASSFAENTEAFF. The CDR3 DNA reads TGTGCCAGCAGTTTTGCGGAGAACACTGAAGCTTTCTTT.

This chain connects TRBV7-8 to TRBJ2-3, with 10 bases that match TRBD1. Trimming cost V 3 bases and J 4 bases; bases outside gene matches: 10. The CDR3 spans 17 residues. The germline gives CDR1 SGHVS, CDR2 FQNEAQ. CDR3 protein: CASSFLRDRGVADTQYF. The CDR3 DNA sequence: TGTGCCAGCAGCTTCCTCCGGGACAGGGGAGTGGCAGATACGCAGTATTTT.